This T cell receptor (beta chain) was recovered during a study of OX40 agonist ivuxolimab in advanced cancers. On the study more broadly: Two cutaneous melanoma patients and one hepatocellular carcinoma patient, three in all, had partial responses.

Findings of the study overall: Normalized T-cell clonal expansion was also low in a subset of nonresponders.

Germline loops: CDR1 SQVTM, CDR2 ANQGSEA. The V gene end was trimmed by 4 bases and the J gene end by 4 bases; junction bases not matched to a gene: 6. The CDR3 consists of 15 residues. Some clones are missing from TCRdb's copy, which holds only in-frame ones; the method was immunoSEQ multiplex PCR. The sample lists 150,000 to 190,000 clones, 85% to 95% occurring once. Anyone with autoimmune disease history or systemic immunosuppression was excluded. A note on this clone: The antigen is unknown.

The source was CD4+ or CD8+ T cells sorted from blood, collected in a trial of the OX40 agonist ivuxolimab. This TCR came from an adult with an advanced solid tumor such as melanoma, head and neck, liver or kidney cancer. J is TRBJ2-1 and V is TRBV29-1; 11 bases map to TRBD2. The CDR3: CSVVWGTSGYNEQFF. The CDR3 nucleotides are TGCAGCGTTGTGTGGGGGACTAGCGGTTACAATGAGCAGTTCTTC.